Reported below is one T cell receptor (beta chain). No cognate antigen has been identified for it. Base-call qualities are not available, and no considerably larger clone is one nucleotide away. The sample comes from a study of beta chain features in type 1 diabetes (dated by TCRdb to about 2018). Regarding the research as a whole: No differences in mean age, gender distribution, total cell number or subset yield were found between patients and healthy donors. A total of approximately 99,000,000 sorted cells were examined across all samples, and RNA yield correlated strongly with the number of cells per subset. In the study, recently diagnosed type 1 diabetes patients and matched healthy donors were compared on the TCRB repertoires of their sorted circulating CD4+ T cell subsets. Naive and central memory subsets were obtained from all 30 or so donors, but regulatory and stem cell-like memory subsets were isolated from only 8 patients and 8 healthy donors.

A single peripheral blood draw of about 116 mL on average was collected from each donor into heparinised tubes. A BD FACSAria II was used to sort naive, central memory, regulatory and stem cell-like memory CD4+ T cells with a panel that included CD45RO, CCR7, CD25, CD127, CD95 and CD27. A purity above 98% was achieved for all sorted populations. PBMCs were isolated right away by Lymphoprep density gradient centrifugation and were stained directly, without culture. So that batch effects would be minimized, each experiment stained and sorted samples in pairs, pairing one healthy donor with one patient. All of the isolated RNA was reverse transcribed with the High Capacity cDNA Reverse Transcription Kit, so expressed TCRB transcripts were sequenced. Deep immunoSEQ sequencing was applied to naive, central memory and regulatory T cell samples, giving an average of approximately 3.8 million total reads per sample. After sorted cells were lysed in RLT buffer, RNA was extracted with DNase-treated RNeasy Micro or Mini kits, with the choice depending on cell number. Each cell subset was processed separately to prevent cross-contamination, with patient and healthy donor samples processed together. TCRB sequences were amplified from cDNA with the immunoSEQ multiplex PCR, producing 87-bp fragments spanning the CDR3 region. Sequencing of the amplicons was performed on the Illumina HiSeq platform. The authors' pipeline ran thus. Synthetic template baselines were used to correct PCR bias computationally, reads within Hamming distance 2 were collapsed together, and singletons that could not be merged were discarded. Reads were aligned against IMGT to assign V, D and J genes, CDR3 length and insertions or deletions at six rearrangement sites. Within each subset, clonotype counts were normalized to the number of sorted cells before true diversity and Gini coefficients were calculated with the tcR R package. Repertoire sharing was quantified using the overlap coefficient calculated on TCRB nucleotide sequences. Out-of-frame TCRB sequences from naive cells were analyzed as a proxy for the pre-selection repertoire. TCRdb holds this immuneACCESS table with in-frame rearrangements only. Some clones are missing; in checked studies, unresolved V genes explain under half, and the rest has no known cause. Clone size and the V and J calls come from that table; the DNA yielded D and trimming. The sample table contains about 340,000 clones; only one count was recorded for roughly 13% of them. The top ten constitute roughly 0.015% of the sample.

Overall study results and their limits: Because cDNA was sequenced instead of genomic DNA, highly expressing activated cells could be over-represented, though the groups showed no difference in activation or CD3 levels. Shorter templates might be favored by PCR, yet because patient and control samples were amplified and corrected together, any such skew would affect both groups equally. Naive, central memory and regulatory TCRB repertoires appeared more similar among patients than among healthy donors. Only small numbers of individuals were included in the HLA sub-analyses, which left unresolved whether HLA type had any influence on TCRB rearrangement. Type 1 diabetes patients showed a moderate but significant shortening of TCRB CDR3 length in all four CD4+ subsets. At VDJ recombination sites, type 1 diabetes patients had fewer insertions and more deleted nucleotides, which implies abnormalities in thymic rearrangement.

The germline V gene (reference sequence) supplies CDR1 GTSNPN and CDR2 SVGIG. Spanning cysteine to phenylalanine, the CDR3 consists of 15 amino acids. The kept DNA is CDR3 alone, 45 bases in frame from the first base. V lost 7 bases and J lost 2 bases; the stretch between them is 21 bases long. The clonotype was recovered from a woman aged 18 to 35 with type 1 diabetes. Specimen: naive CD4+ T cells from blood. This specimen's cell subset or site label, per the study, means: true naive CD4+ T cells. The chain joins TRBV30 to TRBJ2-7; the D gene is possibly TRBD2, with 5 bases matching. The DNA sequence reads TGTGCCTTCTCCCTAGGTGGGAGTAAGCCCTACGAGCAGTACTTC. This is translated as CAFSLGGSKPYEQYF.